This T cell receptor beta chain was captured in a study of T cells after yellow fever vaccination. Study-wide results and caveats: Reappearing after the booster were most of the clones from primary vaccination (96% CD4, approximately 85% CD8). Compared with primary, the secondary response was weaker and peaked at day 5, not 15.

Concerning this clonotype: Antigen unknown.

TCRdb processed the 5' RACE reads anew with MiXCR; each CDR3 protein has one entry. The repertoire includes hundreds of thousands of distinct CDR3 sequences, over 9% of them detected once, and 14% to 15% sits in the top ten. The sequence was collected from a man younger than 45 who received the YFV17D yellow fever vaccine. Sequenced material: PBMCs, taken on the day of the yellow fever booster vaccination.

In nucleotides, the CDR3 is TGTGCCAGCAGGCCTACGGGCCTCTCCTACGAGCAGTACTTC. Translating gives CASRPTGLSYEQYF. The chain uses TRBV28 and TRBJ2-7, with D unresolved. Trimming shortened V by 6 bases and J by 0 bases, and 12 bases separated the two germline ends. There are 14 residues in the CDR3. Germline CDR1 is MDHEN and CDR2 is SYDVKM.